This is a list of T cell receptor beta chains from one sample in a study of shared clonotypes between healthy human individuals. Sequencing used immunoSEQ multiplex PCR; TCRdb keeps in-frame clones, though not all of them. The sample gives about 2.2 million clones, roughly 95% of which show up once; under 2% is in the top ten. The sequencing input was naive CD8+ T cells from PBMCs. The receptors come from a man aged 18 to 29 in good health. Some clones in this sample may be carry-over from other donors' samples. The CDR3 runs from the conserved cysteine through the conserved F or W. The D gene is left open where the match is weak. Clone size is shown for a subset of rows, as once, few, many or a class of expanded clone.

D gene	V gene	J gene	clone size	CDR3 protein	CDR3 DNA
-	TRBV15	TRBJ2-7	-	CATSGSTTGTYEQYF	TGTGCCACCAGCGGATCTACTACAGGGACCTACGAGCAGTACTTC
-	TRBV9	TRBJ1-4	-	CASSLARDSNSVEKLFF	TGTGCCAGCAGCCTGGCCCGGGACTCCAACTCTGTGGAAAAACTGTTTTTT
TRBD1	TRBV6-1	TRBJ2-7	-	CASNARTGPNEQYF	TGTGCCAGCAATGCCCGGACAGGGCCGAACGAGCAGTACTTC
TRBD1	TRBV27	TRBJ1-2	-	CASSQLGAGGIYGYTF	TGTGCCAGCAGTCAGCTGGGGGCAGGGGGGATCTATGGCTACACCTTC
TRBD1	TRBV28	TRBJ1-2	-	CASSPLTGGNYGYTF	TGTGCCAGCAGTCCCCTGACAGGGGGCAACTATGGCTACACCTTC
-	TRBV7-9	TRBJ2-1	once	CASSLAGPVYNEQFF	TGTGCCAGCAGCTTAGCCGGGCCTGTTTACAATGAGCAGTTCTTC
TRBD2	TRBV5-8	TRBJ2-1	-	CASSWWFSGYEQFF	TGTGCCAGCAGCTGGTGGTTTAGCGGGTATGAGCAGTTCTTC
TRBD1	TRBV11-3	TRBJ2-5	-	CASRVTGARAETQYF	TGTGCCAGCAGAGTCACAGGGGCGCGGGCGGAGACCCAGTACTTC
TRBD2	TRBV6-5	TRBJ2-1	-	CASSPLAGAYNEQFF	TGTGCCAGCAGCCCACTAGCGGGAGCCTACAATGAGCAGTTCTTC
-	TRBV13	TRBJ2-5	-	CASSLEDSRETQYF	TGTGCCAGCAGCTTAGAGGACAGTCGGGAGACCCAGTACTTC
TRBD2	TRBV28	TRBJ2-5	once	CASSSTSGMVVETQYF	TGTGCCAGCAGTTCGACTAGCGGGATGGTAGTTGAGACCCAGTACTTC
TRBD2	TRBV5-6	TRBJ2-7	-	CASSPIDSGFYEQYF	TGTGCCAGCAGCCCGATCGATAGCGGGTTCTACGAGCAGTACTTC
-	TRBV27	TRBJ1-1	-	CASSLTRGMNTEAFF	TGTGCCAGCAGTTTAACGAGGGGGATGAACACTGAAGCTTTCTTT
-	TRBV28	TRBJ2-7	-	CASSRWGASNNYEQYF	TGTGCCAGCAGTCGGTGGGGGGCTAGTAACAACTACGAGCAGTACTTC
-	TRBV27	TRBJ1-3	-	CASRVTLGGNTIYF	TGTGCCAGCAGAGTTACTTTAGGGGGAAACACCATATATTTT
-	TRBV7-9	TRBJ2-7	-	CASSLVGASSYEQYF	TGTGCCAGCAGCTTAGTAGGGGCCAGCTCCTACGAGCAGTACTTC
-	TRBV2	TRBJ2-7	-	CASRQGSYEQYF	TGTGCCAGCAGGCAGGGCTCCTACGAGCAGTACTTC
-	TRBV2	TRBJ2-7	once	CASRHPGGHSYEQYF	TGTGCCAGCAGGCACCCCGGGGGACACTCCTACGAGCAGTACTTC
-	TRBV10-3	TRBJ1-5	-	CAIRDNREENQPQHF	TGTGCCATCAGAGATAACAGGGAGGAAAATCAGCCCCAGCATTTT
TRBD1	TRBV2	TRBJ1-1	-	CASLRDRDTEAFF	TGTGCCAGCCTCCGGGACAGGGACACTGAAGCTTTCTTT
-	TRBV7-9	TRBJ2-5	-	CASSGRAAEGKETQYF	TGTGCCAGCAGCGGGCGGGCGGCAGAAGGAAAAGAGACCCAGTACTTC
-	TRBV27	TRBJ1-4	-	CASSPRDYNEKLFF	TGTGCCAGCAGTCCCCGAGACTATAATGAAAAACTGTTTTTT
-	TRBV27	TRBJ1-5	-	CASSLSWGAHQPQHF	TGTGCCAGCAGTTTATCGTGGGGGGCGCATCAGCCCCAGCATTTT
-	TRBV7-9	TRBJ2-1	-	CASSLAAGYNEQFF	TGTGCCAGCAGCTTAGCAGCGGGCTACAATGAGCAGTTCTTC
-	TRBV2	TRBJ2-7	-	CASSGLSSYEQYF	TGTGCCAGCAGTGGACTGAGCTCCTACGAGCAGTACTTC
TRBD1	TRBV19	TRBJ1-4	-	CASSPGPTVPGQKYPYNEKLFF	TGTGCCAGTAGTCCCGGACCCACGGTGCCGGGACAGAAGTACCCCTATAATGAAAAACTGTTTTTT
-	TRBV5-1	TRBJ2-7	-	CASSFWGAEQYF	TGCGCCAGCAGCTTTTGGGGGGCCGAGCAGTACTTC
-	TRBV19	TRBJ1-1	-	CASSIGRTEAFF	TGTGCCAGTAGTATTGGGCGGACTGAAGCTTTCTTT
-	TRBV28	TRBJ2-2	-	CATRSALNTGELFF	TGTGCCACCAGAAGCGCCTTGAACACCGGGGAGCTGTTTTTT
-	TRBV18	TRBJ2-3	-	CASSLIGQMIRSKVSTDTQYF	TGTGCCAGCTCACTAATAGGACAGATGATCCGGAGTAAGGTCTCCACAGATACGCAGTATTTT
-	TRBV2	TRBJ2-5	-	CASSAGRGFGETQYF	TGTGCCAGCAGTGCTGGCAGGGGTTTTGGAGAGACCCAGTACTTC
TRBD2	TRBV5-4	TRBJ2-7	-	CASSLARGSHNEQYF	TGTGCCAGCAGCTTGGCCCGCGGGAGCCACAACGAGCAGTACTTC
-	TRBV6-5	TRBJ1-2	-	CASSYSPGSSGYTF	TGTGCCAGCAGTTACTCCCCAGGGAGTAGCGGCTACACCTTC
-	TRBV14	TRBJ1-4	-	CASSERGGTNEKLFF	TGTGCCAGCAGTGAAAGGGGAGGAACTAATGAAAAACTGTTTTTT
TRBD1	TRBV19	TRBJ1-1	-	CASSTGTGVIAEAFF	TGTGCCAGTAGTACCGGGACAGGGGTCATCGCTGAAGCTTTCTTT
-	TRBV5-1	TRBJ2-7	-	CASSLQGPNYEQYF	TGCGCCAGCAGTTTGCAGGGACCAAACTACGAGCAGTACTTC
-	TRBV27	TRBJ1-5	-	CASSLRGSQPQHF	TGTGCCAGCAGTTTACGCGGGAGTCAGCCCCAGCATTTT
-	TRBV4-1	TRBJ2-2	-	CASSQEGGRNTGELFF	TGCGCCAGCAGCCAAGAAGGTGGCCGGAACACCGGGGAGCTGTTTTTT
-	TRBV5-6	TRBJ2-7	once	CASSLVNHEQYF	TGTGCCAGCAGCTTGGTCAACCACGAGCAGTACTTC
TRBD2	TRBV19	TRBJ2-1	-	CASSIRLAGGPQFF	TGTGCCAGTAGTATAAGGCTAGCGGGAGGGCCTCAGTTCTTC
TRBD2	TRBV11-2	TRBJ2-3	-	CASSSGFTDTQYF	TGTGCCAGCTCTAGCGGCTTCACAGATACGCAGTATTTT
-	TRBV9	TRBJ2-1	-	CASSVGASSPYNEQFF	TGTGCCAGCAGCGTAGGTGCTAGCAGTCCCTACAATGAGCAGTTCTTC
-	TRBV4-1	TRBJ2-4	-	CASSQEDFGKNIQYF	TGCGCCAGCAGCCAAGAAGACTTCGGCAAAAACATTCAGTACTTC
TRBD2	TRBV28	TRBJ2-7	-	CASSSLAGRTYEQYF	TGTGCCAGCAGTTCCTTAGCGGGAAGAACCTACGAGCAGTACTTC
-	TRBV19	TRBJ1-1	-	CASSTLRAEAFF	TGTGCCAGTAGTACCCTACGGGCTGAAGCTTTCTTT
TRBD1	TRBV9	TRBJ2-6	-	CASSLRGPFSGANVLTF	TGTGCCAGCAGTTTGAGGGGGCCTTTCTCTGGGGCCAACGTCCTGACTTTC
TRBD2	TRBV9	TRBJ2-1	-	CASSVAPASGRVNEQFF	TGTGCCAGCAGCGTAGCTCCAGCTAGCGGGAGGGTGAATGAGCAGTTCTTC
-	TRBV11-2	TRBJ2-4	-	CASSSGSGGGYIQYF	TGTGCCAGCAGCTCCGGTTCAGGCGGTGGGTACATTCAGTACTTC
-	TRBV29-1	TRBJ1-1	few	CSTVGGSGPEAFF	TGCAGCACTGTGGGGGGTTCGGGCCCTGAAGCTTTCTTT
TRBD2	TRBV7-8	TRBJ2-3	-	CASSLGGGVTDTQYF	TGTGCCAGCAGCTTAGGCGGGGGGGTCACAGATACGCAGTATTTT
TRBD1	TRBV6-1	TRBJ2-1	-	CASSFRDRPYNEQFF	TGTGCCAGCAGCTTCCGGGACAGACCCTACAATGAGCAGTTCTTC
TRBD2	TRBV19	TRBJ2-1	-	CASGPRTRSYNEQFF	TGTGCCAGTGGACCCCGGACTAGGTCCTACAATGAGCAGTTCTTC
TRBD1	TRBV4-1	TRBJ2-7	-	CASSQDVTGLYIGEQYF	TGCGCCAGCAGCCAAGATGTGACAGGGCTTTATATAGGCGAGCAGTACTTC